This is a list of T cell receptor beta chains from one sample in a study of blood T cell repertoires in COVID-19. Sequenced by immunoSEQ multiplex PCR; TCRdb stores in-frame clones only, minus some. This sample carries fewer than 250,000 clones, 90% of them seen once, and the ten largest clones take roughly 15%. Sequencing input: PBMCs or T cells enriched from blood (not recorded which). These receptors were obtained from a man aged 25-40 years who had been exposed to COVID-19. Each CDR3 is given with its conserved first and last residue. A D gene is named only where the DNA matches it firmly. Clone size is given for some rows only: seen once, a few or many times, or a class if the clone is expanded.

V: TRBV6-5; J: TRBJ1-5; size: NA; D: TRBD1; DNA: TGTGCCAGCTCCCGGACAGGGGGAGTCAATCAGCCCCAGCATTTT; CDR3: CASSRTGGVNQPQHF
V: TRBV6-5; J: TRBJ1-4; size: NA; D: NA; DNA: TGTGCCAGCAGACGGGGGGGTAATGAAAAACTGTTTTTT; CDR3: CASRRGGNEKLFF
V: TRBV9; J: TRBJ2-7; size: NA; D: NA; DNA: TGTGCCAGCAGCGTCCCAGGGTCCGAGCAGTACTTC; CDR3: CASSVPGSEQYF
V: TRBV29-1; J: TRBJ1-1; size: NA; D: TRBD1; DNA: TGCAGCGTCACAGGGGGTAGTACTGAAGCTTTCTTT; CDR3: CSVTGGSTEAFF
V: TRBV14; J: TRBJ1-3; size: NA; D: NA; DNA: TGTGCCAGCAGCCAAGGAGGATCCGCGGGAAACACCATATATTTT; CDR3: CASSQGGSAGNTIYF
V: TRBV5-1; J: TRBJ2-7; size: NA; D: NA; DNA: TGCGCCAGCACAGACAATACAGGCTCCTACGAGCAGTACTTC; CDR3: CASTDNTGSYEQYF
V: TRBV7-8; J: TRBJ2-1; size: NA; D: NA; DNA: TGTGCCAGCACCAAGGAAGGAGACTACTTTACTGAGCAGTTCTTC; CDR3: CASTKEGDYFTEQFF
V: TRBV7-3; J: TRBJ2-5; size: NA; D: NA; DNA: TGTGCCAGCAGCCGCACAGGCGGCGCCCAAGAGACCCAGTACTTC; CDR3: CASSRTGGAQETQYF
V: TRBV4-1; J: TRBJ2-1; size: NA; D: NA; DNA: TGCGCCAGCAGCCCCCCTCCGGGGTCCCCCTCCTACAATGAGCAGTTCTTC; CDR3: CASSPPPGSPSYNEQFF
V: TRBV5-4; J: TRBJ1-3; size: NA; D: TRBD1; DNA: TGTGCCAGCAGCTCCGGGACAGGGGGAAACACCATATATTTT; CDR3: CASSSGTGGNTIYF
V: TRBV5-4; J: TRBJ2-7; size: NA; D: NA; DNA: TGTGCCAGCAGATTACTAGGGGGTAGGGATGACTACGAGCAGTACTTC; CDR3: CASRLLGGRDDYEQYF
V: TRBV3-1/TRBV3-2; J: TRBJ2-2; size: NA; D: TRBD1; DNA: TGTGCCAGCAGCCAAGCCCAGGGGGCGAACACCGGGGAGCTGTTTTTT; CDR3: CASSQAQGANTGELFF
V: TRBV5-1; J: TRBJ1-6; size: NA; D: NA; DNA: TGCGCCAGCAGCTTGCGGCAGGACAGTAATTCACCCCTCCACTTT; CDR3: CASSLRQDSNSPLHF
V: TRBV5-5; J: TRBJ2-7; size: NA; D: TRBD1; DNA: TGTGCCAGCAGACTTCCAGGGGGCCCCTACGAGCAGTACTTC; CDR3: CASRLPGGPYEQYF
V: TRBV4-1; J: TRBJ1-2; size: NA; D: NA; DNA: TGCGCCAGCAGCCCACGTTCAGACAAATTCTATGGCTACACCTTC; CDR3: CASSPRSDKFYGYTF
V: TRBV7-2; J: TRBJ2-1; size: NA; D: NA; DNA: TGTGCCAGCAGCTTATGGGGGGACTCCTACAATGAGCAGTTCTTC; CDR3: CASSLWGDSYNEQFF
V: TRBV6-5; J: TRBJ2-5; size: NA; D: NA; DNA: TGTGCCAGCATCCTGTCCGGGGGAGAGACCCAGTACTTC; CDR3: CASILSGGETQYF
V: TRBV3-1/TRBV3-2; J: TRBJ2-3; size: once; D: NA; DNA: TGTGCCAGCAGCCAAGATTTGAGGGGGGGGCTGGGCGATACGCAGTATTTT; CDR3: CASSQDLRGGLGDTQYF
V: TRBV18; J: TRBJ1-6; size: NA; D: TRBD1; DNA: TGTGCCAGCTCACCATCGACAGGGGATAATTCACCCCTCCACTTT; CDR3: CASSPSTGDNSPLHF
V: TRBV27; J: TRBJ2-1; size: once; D: NA; DNA: TGTGCCAGCAGTTCCCTCAGTGAGCAGTTCTTC; CDR3: CASSSLSEQFF
V: TRBV4-2; J: TRBJ1-1; size: NA; D: NA; DNA: TGTGCCAGCAGCCAAGGAACTAGTGGGAGGGGTTTCTTT; CDR3: CASSQGTSGRGFF
V: TRBV6-5; J: TRBJ1-6; size: NA; D: NA; DNA: TGTGCCAGCAGTTACGACAGAAATTCACCCCTCCACTTT; CDR3: CASSYDRNSPLHF
V: TRBV12-3/TRBV12-4; J: TRBJ2-3; size: NA; D: NA; DNA: TGTGCCAGCAGTTTATACACAGATACGCAGTATTTT; CDR3: CASSLYTDTQYF
V: TRBV11-2; J: TRBJ2-2; size: NA; D: TRBD1; DNA: TGTGCCACCACGAAACGGGGACAGGAGAACACCGGGGAGCTGTTTTTT; CDR3: CATTKRGQENTGELFF
V: TRBV3-1/TRBV3-2; J: TRBJ2-1; size: NA; D: NA; DNA: TGTGCCAGCAGCCAAGATATCCAGGGCTACAATGAGCAGTTCTTC; CDR3: CASSQDIQGYNEQFF
V: TRBV5-6; J: TRBJ2-5; size: NA; D: TRBD2; DNA: TGTGCCAGCAGCTCGAGCGGGGGGGAGACCCAGTACTTC; CDR3: CASSSSGGETQYF
V: TRBV7-2; J: TRBJ2-3; size: NA; D: TRBD2; DNA: TGTGCCAGCAGCTTAGTAATTACGGGGGGTGGAAATACGCAGTATTTT; CDR3: CASSLVITGGGNTQYF
V: TRBV7-2; J: TRBJ1-6; size: NA; D: TRBD1; DNA: TGTGCCAGCAGCGTAACCGGGACAGGGACCTCACCCCTCCACTTT; CDR3: CASSVTGTGTSPLHF
V: TRBV11-2; J: TRBJ2-7; size: NA; D: NA; DNA: TGTGCCAGCAGCTTACTGACAGGATGGGAGCAGTACTTC; CDR3: CASSLLTGWEQYF
V: TRBV25-1; J: TRBJ2-7; size: NA; D: TRBD1; DNA: TGTGCCAGCAGTGGATCCGGGACAGGGAGGTCCTACGAGCAGTACTTC; CDR3: CASSGSGTGRSYEQYF
V: TRBV19; J: TRBJ1-2; size: NA; D: NA; DNA: TGTGCCAGTAGTTCGACAGAATTTTACTATGGCTACACCTTC; CDR3: CASSSTEFYYGYTF
V: TRBV7-2; J: TRBJ2-2; size: NA; D: TRBD2; DNA: TGTGCCAGCTCGGGACTAGCGGGGGGGCTGAACACCGGGGAGCTGTTTTTT; CDR3: CASSGLAGGLNTGELFF
V: TRBV28; J: TRBJ2-5; size: NA; D: NA; DNA: TGTGCCAGCCGCCAGACAGCTAAAGAGACCCAGTACTTC; CDR3: CASRQTAKETQYF
V: TRBV10-3; J: TRBJ2-5; size: NA; D: TRBD2; DNA: TGTGCCACCGGACTAGCGGGGGGGACCCAAGAGACCCAGTACTTC; CDR3: CATGLAGGTQETQYF
V: TRBV11-2; J: TRBJ1-1; size: NA; D: NA; DNA: TGTGCCAGCAGCTGGGGGGATTATAAAGCTTTCTTT; CDR3: CASSWGDYKAFF